This T cell receptor (beta chain) stems from a study of T-cell memory formation after mild COVID-19. Constant-segment primers were used for 5'RACE, and the resulting TCR alpha and TCR beta cDNA libraries carried sample barcodes and UMIs. TCRdb independently ran MiXCR on the 5' RACE reads; one entry per CDR3 protein. The table records 210,000 or so distinct CDR3 sequences, around 30% of them present only once. This clonotype was counted ten times or more. Its antigen is unknown. Trimming removed 0 bases from V and 7 bases from J, with 8 bases in between. This CDR3 comprises 13 residues. CDR1 is SGHRS and CDR2 is YFSETQ in the germline V gene. Overall study findings and caveats: Of the contracting clones, CD4+ ones lay mainly in CM and EM, and CD8+ ones in EMRA.

The material sequenced was PBMCs or a T cell subset sorted from them (not recorded which). The clonotype originates from an adult woman who had mild COVID-19 (a few samples of this study predate the infection). Cell type and time point are not known. The V gene is TRBV5-1, the J gene TRBJ2-1; the D gene is possibly TRBD2 (6 bases). CDR3 loop: CASSLGAGNEQFF. The CDR3 nucleotides are TGCGCCAGCAGCTTGGGGGCGGGGAATGAGCAGTTCTTC.